This T cell receptor beta chain appears in the sequencing data of a study of cytomegalovirus exposure and HLA in healthy donors. Study background: HLA-typed donors were the source of about 81 million unique TCRs held in an early data release.

Both 60 Vbeta primers and 13 Jbeta primers went into the PCR. Only in-frame clones appear in the TCRdb table, and some are missing; sequencing was by immunoSEQ multiplex PCR. The data contain tens of thousands of clones, around 80% of them singletons. The sequence came from a woman under 40 in good health and CMV-seronegative. The sample comprised PBMCs.

DNA for the CDR3: TGTGCCTGGGGACTCGGGCAAGAGACCCAGTACTTC. This codes for CAWGLGQETQYF. The V call is TRBV30, the J call TRBJ2-5, with D maybe TRBD2 (5 bases). V dropped 5 bases and J dropped 2 bases, with 9 bases sitting between them. Per the germline V gene, CDR1 is GTSNPN and CDR2 is SVGIG (reference sequence). This CDR3 contains 12 residues.